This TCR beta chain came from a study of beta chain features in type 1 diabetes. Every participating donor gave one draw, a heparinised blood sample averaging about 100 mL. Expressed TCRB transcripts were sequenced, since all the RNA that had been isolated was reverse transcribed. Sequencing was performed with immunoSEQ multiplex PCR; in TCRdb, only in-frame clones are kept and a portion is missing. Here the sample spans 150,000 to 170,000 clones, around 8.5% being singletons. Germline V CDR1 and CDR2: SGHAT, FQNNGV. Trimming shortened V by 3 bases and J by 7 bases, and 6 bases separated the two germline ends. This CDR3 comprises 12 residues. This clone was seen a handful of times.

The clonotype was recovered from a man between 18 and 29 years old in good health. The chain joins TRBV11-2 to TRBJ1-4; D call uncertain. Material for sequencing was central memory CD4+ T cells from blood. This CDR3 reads CASSFPGEKLFF. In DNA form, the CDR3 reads TGTGCCAGCAGCTTCCCGGGTGAAAAACTGTTTTTT. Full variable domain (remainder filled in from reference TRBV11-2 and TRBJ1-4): EAGVAQSPRYKIIEKRQSVAFWCNPISGHATLYWYQQILGQGPKLLIQFQNNGVVDDSQLPKDRFSAERLKGVDSTLKIQPAKLEDSAVYLCASSFPGEKLFFGSGTQLSVL.